The rows below give T cell receptor beta chains drawn from one sample of a study of blood T cell repertoires in COVID-19. Generated by immunoSEQ multiplex PCR, the TCRdb table keeps only in-frame clones and is missing some. Counted here are around 160,000 clones, about four fifths occurring once; the ten biggest clones make up roughly 8.4%. The sample was peripheral blood. Receptors originate from a human donor with acute or convalescent COVID-19. The donor label of this sample is uncertain. The CDR3 runs from the conserved cysteine through the conserved F or W. D genes are given only for firm matches. Clone sizes are given selectively: once, few, many, or a class where the clone is expanded.

j_gene,abundance,d_gene,v_gene,CDR3nt,CDR3aa
TRBJ1-3,.,.,TRBV10-3,TGTGCCTCCAGGAGACTGGAGGACACCATATATTTT,CASRRLEDTIYF
TRBJ1-2,.,TRBD1,TRBV3-1/TRBV3-2,TGTGCCAGCAGCCAAGGCACAGGGGTGAGCTATGGCTACACCTTC,CASSQGTGVSYGYTF
TRBJ1-2,.,.,TRBV5-1,TGCGCCAGCAGCCCGTACGGCTATGGCTACACCTTC,CASSPYGYGYTF
TRBJ1-5,.,TRBD1,TRBV19,TGTGCCAGTAGTGCGAGGACAGGTACTTATCAGCCCCAGCATTTT,CASSARTGTYQPQHF
TRBJ2-6,once,TRBD2,TRBV3-1/TRBV3-2,TGTGCCAGCAGCCCAAGGGGGATAGCGGGGGCCTGGGGGGCCAACGTCCTGACTTTC,CASSPRGIAGAWGANVLTF
TRBJ1-3,once,.,TRBV3-1/TRBV3-2,TGTGCCAGCAGCCAAGTGGGGCAGGGGCGATTATCTGGAAACACCATATATTTT,CASSQVGQGRLSGNTIYF
TRBJ2-7,.,TRBD1,TRBV9,TGTGCCAGCAGCGCGGCGGGGACAGGGTACGAGCAGTACTTC,CASSAAGTGYEQYF
TRBJ2-3,.,TRBD1,TRBV10-3,TGTGCCATCAGTGGTAAGGGGGCAGAGTATGGAGGCACAGATACGCAGTATTTT,CAISGKGAEYGGTDTQYF
TRBJ2-5,.,TRBD2,TRBV5-1,TGCGCCAGCAGCCCGACTACTAGCGGGCTCCAGACCCAGTACTTC,CASSPTTSGLQTQYF
TRBJ1-2,.,TRBD1,TRBV29-1,TGCAGCGTTAGACAGGGGATTAACTATGGCTACACCTTC,CSVRQGINYGYTF
TRBJ2-1,.,TRBD2,TRBV6-6,TGTGCCAGCAGCTACCAACTAGCGGGTGATGAGCAGTTCTTC,CASSYQLAGDEQFF
TRBJ2-5,.,.,TRBV11-3,TGTGCCAGCAGCTTAGGGGGAGAAAAGACCCAGTACTTC,CASSLGGEKTQYF
TRBJ1-5,.,TRBD1,TRBV10-2,TGCGCCAGCACTCCCACCGGGACAGGAGGGGGGTTGTATCAGCCCCAGCATTTT,CASTPTGTGGGLYQPQHF
TRBJ1-2,.,.,TRBV5-5,TGTGCCAGCAGTAATAACCCGGGCTATGGCTACACCTTC,CASSNNPGYGYTF
TRBJ1-2,.,.,TRBV24-1,TGTGCCACCAGCGGGGATGTCTATGGCTACACCTTC,CATSGDVYGYTF
TRBJ2-6,few,.,TRBV5-5,TGTGCCAGCAGCCCCTGGGGTGGAGGGTCTGGGGCCAACGTCCTGACTTTC,CASSPWGGGSGANVLTF
TRBJ1-1,.,TRBD1,TRBV10-1,TGCGCCAGCAGCCCCGGGACAGGGATCATGAACACTGAAGCTTTCTTT,CASSPGTGIMNTEAFF
TRBJ1-2,once,.,TRBV27,TGTGCCAGCAGTTTAGGTGCCCCGGTGAGGAACTATGGCTACACCTTC,CASSLGAPVRNYGYTF
TRBJ2-2,.,TRBD2,TRBV2,TGTGCCAGCAGAGCGGGGGGGTTCACCGGGGAGCTGTTTTTT,CASRAGGFTGELFF
TRBJ2-3,many,TRBD1,TRBV11-2,TGTGCCAGCAGCTGGACAGGGTTGGAGGCAGATACGCAGTATTTT,CASSWTGLEADTQYF
TRBJ1-2,.,.,TRBV2,TGTGCCAGCAGCCACCGGGAGGAGGCTGGCTACACCTTC,CASSHREEAGYTF
TRBJ2-7,many,.,TRBV7-9,TGTGCCAGCAGCCCACTGGTGGGGGCCAGGGTCGATGAGCAGTACTTC,CASSPLVGARVDEQYF
TRBJ2-2,.,.,TRBV6-5,TGTGCCACCATTAAAACAACCGGGGAGCTGTTTTTT,CATIKTTGELFF
TRBJ1-1,.,TRBD1,TRBV18,TGTGCCAGCTCACCAGCTGTTCAGGGGGGGAACACTGAAGCTTTCTTT,CASSPAVQGGNTEAFF
TRBJ2-1,.,.,TRBV7-9,TGTGCCAGCAGCTTAGAGTCCTGGCATGAGCAGTTCTTC,CASSLESWHEQFF
TRBJ1-6,.,.,TRBV9,TGTGCCAGCAGCCCCAGACTGTTGACCTCCTATAATTCACCCCTCCACTTT,CASSPRLLTSYNSPLHF
TRBJ1-2,.,.,TRBV19,TGTGCCAGTAGTATCGGGCCAGGGAAAGCCTACACCTTC,CASSIGPGKAYTF
TRBJ2-7,once,.,TRBV2,TGTGCCAGCAGTGAGAATGACCCTAGACCCCCCTACGAGCAGTACTTC,CASSENDPRPPYEQYF
TRBJ1-2,.,.,TRBV30,TGTGCCTGGAGTGGTGCCGCGCACCCCTATGGCTACACCTTC,CAWSGAAHPYGYTF
TRBJ1-1,.,.,TRBV2,TGTGCCACCGACGGGGGTGGCGGTGAAGCTTTCTTT,CATDGGGGEAFF
TRBJ2-5,.,TRBD2,TRBV4-1,TGCGCCAGCAGCCAAACTCCGTGGGGGGGGGAGACCCAGTACTTC,CASSQTPWGGETQYF